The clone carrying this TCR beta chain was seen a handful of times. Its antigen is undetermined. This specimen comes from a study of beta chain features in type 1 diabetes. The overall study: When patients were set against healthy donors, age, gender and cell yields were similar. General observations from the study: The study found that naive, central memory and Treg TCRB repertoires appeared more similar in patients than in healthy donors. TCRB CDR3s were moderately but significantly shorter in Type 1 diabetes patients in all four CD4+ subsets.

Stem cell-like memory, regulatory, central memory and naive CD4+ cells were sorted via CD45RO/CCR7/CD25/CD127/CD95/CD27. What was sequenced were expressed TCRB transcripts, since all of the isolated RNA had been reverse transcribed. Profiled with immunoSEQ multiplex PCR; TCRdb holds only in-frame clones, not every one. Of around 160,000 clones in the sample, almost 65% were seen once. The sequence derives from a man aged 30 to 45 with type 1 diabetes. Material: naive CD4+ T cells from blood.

This CDR3 is CASSVGLAESYEQYF. The CDR3 DNA sequence: TGTGCCAGCAGCGTAGGACTAGCGGAGTCCTACGAGCAGTACTTC. J is TRBJ2-7 and V is TRBV9; 9 bases align to TRBD2. The CDR3 is 15 amino acids. Looked up from germline, CDR1 is SGDLS and CDR2 is YYNGEE. J lost 1 base, V lost 0 bases, and 2 bases had no gene match. The whole variable domain, filled in from reference TRBV9 and TRBJ2-7, reads DSGVTQTPKHLITATGQRVTLRCSPRSGDLSVYWYQQSLDQGLQFLIQYYNGEERAKGNILERFSAQQFPDLHSELNLSSLELGDSALYFCASSVGLAESYEQYFGPGTRLTVT.